Listed below are T cell receptor beta chains from one sample, sequenced in a study of cytomegalovirus exposure and HLA in healthy donors. Generated by immunoSEQ multiplex PCR, the TCRdb table keeps only in-frame clones and is missing some. The sample carries 120,000 to 150,000 clones, about 70% recorded once. Sequencing was performed on PBMCs. The receptors originated from a man aged 18 to 29 in good health and CMV-seronegative. The CDR3 runs from the conserved cysteine through the conserved F or W. The order of the fields is J gene, V gene, CDR3 protein.

j_gene: TRBJ2-7
v_gene: TRBV14
CDR3aa: CASSQVDRGREQYF

j_gene: TRBJ1-2
v_gene: TRBV5-1
CDR3aa: CASSSNAGPGGYTF

j_gene: TRBJ2-2
v_gene: TRBV11-3
CDR3aa: CASSLGQRPTGELFF

j_gene: TRBJ2-3
v_gene: TRBV7-6
CDR3aa: CASSALPGQTDTQYF

j_gene: TRBJ1-3
v_gene: TRBV7-9
CDR3aa: CASSFGLDRSGNTIYF

j_gene: TRBJ2-1
v_gene: TRBV19
CDR3aa: CASSMGQVFRANEQFF

j_gene: TRBJ2-7
v_gene: TRBV2
CDR3aa: CASSLDRASYEQYF

j_gene: TRBJ1-1
v_gene: TRBV27
CDR3aa: CASSSGQGVKTEAFF

j_gene: TRBJ1-5
v_gene: TRBV30
CDR3aa: CAWSQGASQPQHF

j_gene: TRBJ2-1
v_gene: TRBV7-8
CDR3aa: CASSLGGDYTYNEQFF

j_gene: TRBJ2-2
v_gene: TRBV4-2
CDR3aa: CASSPPSGGFANTGELFF

j_gene: TRBJ2-7
v_gene: TRBV28
CDR3aa: CARLRLGTGAYEQYF

j_gene: TRBJ2-7
v_gene: TRBV5-1
CDR3aa: CASSLQGNSYEQYF

j_gene: TRBJ2-7
v_gene: TRBV18
CDR3aa: CASSPRTDSYEQYF

j_gene: TRBJ2-7
v_gene: TRBV28
CDR3aa: CASSFGTGPTSGRVYEQYF

j_gene: TRBJ2-7
v_gene: TRBV30
CDR3aa: CAWRQDMRDPYEQYF

j_gene: TRBJ1-1
v_gene: TRBV7-9
CDR3aa: CASSLAGTGGTEAFF

j_gene: TRBJ2-5
v_gene: TRBV6-5
CDR3aa: CASSQGKETQYF

j_gene: TRBJ1-5
v_gene: TRBV5-1
CDR3aa: CASSYYPTGTSNQPQHF

j_gene: TRBJ1-1
v_gene: TRBV2
CDR3aa: CASSEVQGAHLIEAFF

j_gene: TRBJ2-1
v_gene: TRBV28
CDR3aa: CASSPAPQTSGNYNEQFF

j_gene: TRBJ2-1
v_gene: TRBV10-3
CDR3aa: CAISENEAAETYNEQFF

j_gene: TRBJ2-7
v_gene: TRBV29-1
CDR3aa: CSVGGTGTGVSEQYF

j_gene: TRBJ2-1
v_gene: TRBV21-1
CDR3aa: CASSKGEGGSEQFF

j_gene: TRBJ2-1
v_gene: TRBV7-9
CDR3aa: CASSLVLAGGYEQFF

j_gene: TRBJ2-5
v_gene: TRBV29-1
CDR3aa: CSVAKGSGKTQYF

j_gene: TRBJ1-2
v_gene: TRBV2
CDR3aa: CASSGFETGSGYTF

j_gene: TRBJ1-3
v_gene: TRBV7-5
CDR3aa: CVRSLAPGQYLVGGYF

j_gene: -
v_gene: TRBV4-1
CDR3aa: CASSQDGTGSYEQYF

j_gene: TRBJ2-3
v_gene: TRBV7-2
CDR3aa: CASSLTGTDTQYF

j_gene: TRBJ2-1
v_gene: TRBV19
CDR3aa: CASTARTPGTSYNEQFF

j_gene: TRBJ2-7
v_gene: TRBV6-5
CDR3aa: CASSYRGNPYEQYF

j_gene: TRBJ2-3
v_gene: TRBV11-2
CDR3aa: CASSLSSEDTQYF

j_gene: TRBJ2-1
v_gene: TRBV4-1
CDR3aa: CASSQDGGQGLFNEQFF

j_gene: TRBJ2-5
v_gene: TRBV19
CDR3aa: CASSIATPGEQYF

j_gene: TRBJ1-6
v_gene: TRBV6-5
CDR3aa: CASSYSGQGHSPLHF

j_gene: TRBJ2-1
v_gene: TRBV30
CDR3aa: CAWSWTSGRYPQGNEQFF

j_gene: TRBJ2-7
v_gene: TRBV5-1
CDR3aa: CASSHKPADSGTSYEQYF

j_gene: TRBJ2-1
v_gene: TRBV27
CDR3aa: CASSLTLRDEQFF

j_gene: TRBJ2-1
v_gene: TRBV27
CDR3aa: CASSQLAASYNEQFF